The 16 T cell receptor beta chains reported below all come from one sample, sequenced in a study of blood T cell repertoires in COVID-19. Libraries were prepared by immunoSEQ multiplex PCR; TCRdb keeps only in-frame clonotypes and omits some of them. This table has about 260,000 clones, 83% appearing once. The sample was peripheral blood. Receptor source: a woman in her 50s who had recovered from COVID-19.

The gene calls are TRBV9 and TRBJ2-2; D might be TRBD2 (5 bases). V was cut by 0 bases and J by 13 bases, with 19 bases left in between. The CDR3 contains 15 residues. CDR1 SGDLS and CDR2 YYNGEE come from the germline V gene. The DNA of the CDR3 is TGTGCCAGCAGCGTAGTCGGGGAGCCCCCCGTCCGGCTGTTTTTT. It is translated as CASSVVGEPPVRLFF.

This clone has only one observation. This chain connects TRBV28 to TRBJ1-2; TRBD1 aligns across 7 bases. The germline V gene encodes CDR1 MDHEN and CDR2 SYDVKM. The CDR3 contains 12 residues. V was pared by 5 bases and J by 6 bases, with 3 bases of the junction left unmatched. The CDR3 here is CASSRQGNGYTF. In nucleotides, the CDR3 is TGTGCCAGCAGTCGACAGGGAAATGGCTACACCTTC.

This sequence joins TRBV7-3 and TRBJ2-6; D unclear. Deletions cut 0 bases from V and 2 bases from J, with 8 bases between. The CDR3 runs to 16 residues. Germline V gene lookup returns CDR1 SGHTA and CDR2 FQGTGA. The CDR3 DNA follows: TGTGCCAGCAGCTTAACTGGGCAGGCTGGGGCCAACGTCCTGACTTTC. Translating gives CASSLTGQAGANVLTF. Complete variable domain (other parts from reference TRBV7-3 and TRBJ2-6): GAGVSQTPSNKVTEKGKYVELRCDPISGHTALYWYRQSLGQGPEFLIYFQGTGAADDSGLPNDRFFAVRPEGSVSTLKIQRTERGDSAVYLCASSLTGQAGANVLTFGAGSRLTVL.

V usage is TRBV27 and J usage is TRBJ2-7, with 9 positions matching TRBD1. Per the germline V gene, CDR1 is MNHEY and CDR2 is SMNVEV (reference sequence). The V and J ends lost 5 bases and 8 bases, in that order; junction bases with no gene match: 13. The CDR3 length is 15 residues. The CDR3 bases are TGTGCCAGCAGTATTCGACAGGGGGGAGAAGGGAAGCAGTACTTC. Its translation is CASSIRQGGEGKQYF.

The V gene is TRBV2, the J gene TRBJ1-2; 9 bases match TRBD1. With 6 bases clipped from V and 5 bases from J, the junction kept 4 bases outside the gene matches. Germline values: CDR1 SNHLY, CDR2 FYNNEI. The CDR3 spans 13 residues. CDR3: CASSAGTGYGYTF. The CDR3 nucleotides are TGTGCCAGCAGCGCCGGGACAGGGTATGGCTACACCTTC.

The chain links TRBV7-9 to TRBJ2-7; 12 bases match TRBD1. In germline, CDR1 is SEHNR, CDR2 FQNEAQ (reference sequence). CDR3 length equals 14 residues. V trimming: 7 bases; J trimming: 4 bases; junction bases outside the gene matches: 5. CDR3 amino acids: CASTSGQGAYEQYF. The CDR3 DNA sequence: TGTGCCAGCACGTCGGGACAGGGGGCTTACGAGCAGTACTTC.

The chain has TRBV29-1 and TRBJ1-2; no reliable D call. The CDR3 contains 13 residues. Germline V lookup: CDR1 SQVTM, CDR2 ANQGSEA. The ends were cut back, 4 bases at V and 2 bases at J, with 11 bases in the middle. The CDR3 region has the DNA TGCAGCGTTGGACTCGGACTAAACTATGGCTACACCTTC. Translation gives CSVGLGLNYGYTF.

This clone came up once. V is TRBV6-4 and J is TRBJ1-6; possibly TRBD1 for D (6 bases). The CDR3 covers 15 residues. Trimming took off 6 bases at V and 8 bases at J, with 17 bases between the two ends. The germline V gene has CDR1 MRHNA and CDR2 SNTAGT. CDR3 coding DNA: TGTGCCAGCAGGAAATCATACAGGGATGATTCACCCCTCCACTTT. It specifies CASRKSYRDDSPLHF.

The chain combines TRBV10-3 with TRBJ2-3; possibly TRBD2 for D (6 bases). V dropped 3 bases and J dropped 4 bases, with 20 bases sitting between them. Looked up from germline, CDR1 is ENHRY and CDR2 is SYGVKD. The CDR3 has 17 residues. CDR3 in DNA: TGTGCCATCAGTGATGACGGGGCGACTAGAGGTGCAGATACGCAGTATTTT. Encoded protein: CAISDDGATRGADTQYF.

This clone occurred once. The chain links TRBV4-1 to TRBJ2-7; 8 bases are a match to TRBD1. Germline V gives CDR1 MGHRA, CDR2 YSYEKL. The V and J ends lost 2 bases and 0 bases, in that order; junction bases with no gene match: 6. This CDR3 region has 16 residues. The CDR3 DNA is TGCGCCAGCAGCCAACCTTGGACAGGGAGCTCCTACGAGCAGTACTTC. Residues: CASSQPWTGSSYEQYF.

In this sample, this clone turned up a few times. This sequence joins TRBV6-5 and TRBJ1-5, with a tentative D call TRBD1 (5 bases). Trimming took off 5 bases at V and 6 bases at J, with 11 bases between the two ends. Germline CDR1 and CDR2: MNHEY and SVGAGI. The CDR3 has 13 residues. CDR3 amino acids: CASSISTGQPQHF. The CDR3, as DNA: TGTGCCAGCAGTATAAGTACAGGTCAGCCCCAGCATTTT.

CDR3 sequence (DNA): TGTGCCATCAGTGAGTACGGGACAGGGGTGTCTGAAGCTTTCTTT. It translates to CAISEYGTGVSEAFF. The chain is built from TRBV10-3 and TRBJ1-1; 10 bases map to TRBD1. The trim removed 1 base at V and 6 bases at J, leaving 5 bases unmatched. Germline V gives CDR1 ENHRY, CDR2 SYGVKD. The CDR3 has 15 amino acids.

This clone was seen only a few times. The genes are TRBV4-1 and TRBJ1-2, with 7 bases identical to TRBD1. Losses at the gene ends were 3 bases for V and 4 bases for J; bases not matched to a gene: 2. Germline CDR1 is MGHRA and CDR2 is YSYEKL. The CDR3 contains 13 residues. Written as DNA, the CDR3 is TGCGCCAGCAGCCAGACAGGGATCTATGGCTACACCTTC. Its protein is CASSQTGIYGYTF.

CDR3 in amino acids: CASSQGGGNYGYTF. The DNA for the CDR3 is TGTGCCAGCTCCCAAGGCGGGGGAAACTATGGCTACACCTTC. The gene calls are TRBV28 and TRBJ1-2; TRBD1 might be the D (5 bases). CDR1 and CDR2 from the germline V gene are MDHEN and SYDVKM. Trimming took off 8 bases at V and 2 bases at J, with 15 bases between the two ends. The CDR3 consists of 14 residues.

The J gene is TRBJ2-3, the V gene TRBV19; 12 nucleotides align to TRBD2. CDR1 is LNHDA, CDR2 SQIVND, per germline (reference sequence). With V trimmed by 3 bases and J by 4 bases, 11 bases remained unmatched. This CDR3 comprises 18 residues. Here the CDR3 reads CASSIRPRLAGAPDTQYF. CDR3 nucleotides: TGTGCCAGTAGTATCAGACCGCGACTAGCGGGAGCCCCAGATACGCAGTATTTT.

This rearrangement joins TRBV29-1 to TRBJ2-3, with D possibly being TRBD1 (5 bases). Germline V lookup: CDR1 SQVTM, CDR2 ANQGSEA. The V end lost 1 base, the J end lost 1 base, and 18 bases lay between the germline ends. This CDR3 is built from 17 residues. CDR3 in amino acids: CSVEGQGRPLGTDTQYF. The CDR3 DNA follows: TGCAGCGTTGAAGGGCAGGGTAGACCCTTGGGCACAGATACGCAGTATTTT.